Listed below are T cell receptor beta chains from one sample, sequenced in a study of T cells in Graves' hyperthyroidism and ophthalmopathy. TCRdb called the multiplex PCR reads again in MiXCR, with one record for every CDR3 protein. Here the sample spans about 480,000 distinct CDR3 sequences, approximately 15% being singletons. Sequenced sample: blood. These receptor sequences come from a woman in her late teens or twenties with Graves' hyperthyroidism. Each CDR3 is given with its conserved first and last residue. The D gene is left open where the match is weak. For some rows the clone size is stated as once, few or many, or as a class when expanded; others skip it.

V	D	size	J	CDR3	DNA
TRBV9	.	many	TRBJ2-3	CASRGASDTDTQYF	TGTGCCAGCAGAGGGGCTAGCGACACAGATACGCAGTATTTT
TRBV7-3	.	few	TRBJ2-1	CASSLVVSPYNEQFF	TGTGCCAGCAGCTTAGTTGTATCCCCCTACAATGAGCAGTTCTTC
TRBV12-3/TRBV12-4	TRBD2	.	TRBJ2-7	CASSLILAGASYEQYF	TGTGCCAGCAGCTTAATACTAGCGGGAGCCTCCTACGAGCAGTACTTC
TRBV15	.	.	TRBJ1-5	CATSSRRAWENQPQHF	TGTGCCACCAGCTCCCGCCGGGCGTGGGAAAATCAGCCCCAGCATTTT
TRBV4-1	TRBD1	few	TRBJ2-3	CASSRDRGPDTQYF	TGCGCCAGCAGCCGGGACAGGGGACCAGATACGCAGTATTTT
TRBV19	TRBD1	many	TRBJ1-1	CASSIRGTGVMNTEAFF	TGTGCCAGTAGTATAAGAGGGACAGGGGTTATGAACACTGAAGCTTTCTTT
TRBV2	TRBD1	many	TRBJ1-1	CASYRGHHTEAFF	TGTGCCAGCTACAGGGGGCATCACACTGAAGCTTTCTTT
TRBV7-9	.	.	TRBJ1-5	CASSLPGVLGQPQHF	TGTGCCAGCAGCTTACCAGGTGTTCTGGGTCAGCCCCAGCATTTT
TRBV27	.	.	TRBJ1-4	CASSYTIPDSNEKLFF	TGTGCCAGCAGCTATACGATCCCGGACAGTAATGAAAAACTGTTTTTT
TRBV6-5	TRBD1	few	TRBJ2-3	CASSYGPGSGQESGSTDTQYF	TGTGCCAGCAGTTACGGTCCGGGATCGGGACAGGAAAGCGGGAGCACAGATACGCAGTATTTT
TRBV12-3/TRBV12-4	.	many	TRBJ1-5	CASSWGYSNQPQHF	TGTGCCAGCTCCTGGGGATATAGCAATCAGCCCCAGCATTTT
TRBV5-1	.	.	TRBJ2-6	CASSFFGRVDSGANVLTF	TGCGCCAGCAGCTTCTTTGGCAGGGTCGACTCTGGGGCCAACGTCCTGACTTTC
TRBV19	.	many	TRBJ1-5	CASSIWRNQPQHF	TGTGCCAGTAGTATTTGGAGAAATCAGCCCCAGCATTTT
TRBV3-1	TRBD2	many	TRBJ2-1	CASSLRTSGIKNEQFF	TGTGCCAGCAGCCTCCGGACTAGCGGGATAAAAAATGAGCAGTTCTTC
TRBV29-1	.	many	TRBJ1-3	CSVGGTAKGNTIYF	TGCAGCGTCGGAGGGACGGCCAAAGGAAACACCATATATTTT
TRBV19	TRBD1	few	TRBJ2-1	CASSIGQGGFEQFF	TGTGCCAGTAGTATTGGACAGGGAGGATTTGAGCAGTTCTTC
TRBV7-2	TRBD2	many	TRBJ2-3	CASSRHGLAGGPGGDTQYF	TGTGCCAGCAGCCGACACGGACTAGCGGGAGGGCCTGGAGGAGATACGCAGTATTTT
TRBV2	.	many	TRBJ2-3	CASSEGISPDTQYF	TGTGCCAGCAGTGAGGGGATCTCCCCAGATACGCAGTATTTT
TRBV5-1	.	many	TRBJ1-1	CASAGGQNTEAFF	TGCGCCAGCGCCGGGGGCCAGAACACTGAAGCTTTCTTT
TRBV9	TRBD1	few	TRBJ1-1	CASSARTGSEAFF	TGTGCCAGCAGCGCCCGGACAGGGTCTGAAGCTTTCTTT
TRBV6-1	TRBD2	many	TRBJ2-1	CASSALGTRGKDEQFF	TGTGCCAGCAGTGCCCTAGGGACTAGAGGGAAGGATGAGCAGTTCTTC
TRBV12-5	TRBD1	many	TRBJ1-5	CASGRAGGSQPQHF	TGTGCTAGTGGGCGGGCAGGGGGCAGTCAGCCCCAGCATTTT
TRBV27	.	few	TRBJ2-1	CASSFAGNEQFF	TGTGCCAGCAGTTTTGCAGGAAATGAGCAGTTCTTC
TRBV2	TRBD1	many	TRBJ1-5	CASRQDRANQPQHF	TGTGCCAGCAGACAGGACAGGGCCAATCAGCCCCAGCATTTT
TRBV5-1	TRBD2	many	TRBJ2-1	CASSSDPSGGNYNEQFF	TGCGCCAGCAGTTCGGACCCTAGCGGGGGCAACTACAATGAGCAGTTCTTC
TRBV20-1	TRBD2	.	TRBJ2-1	CSATLRGTSGNNEQFF	TGCAGTGCCACCCTTCGAGGGACTAGCGGAAACAATGAGCAGTTCTTC
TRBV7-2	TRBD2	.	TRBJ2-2	CASSFTSGRVTGELFF	TGTGCCAGCAGCTTCACTAGCGGGAGGGTCACCGGGGAGCTGTTTTTT
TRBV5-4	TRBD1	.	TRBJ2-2	CASSLDRGSVTGELFF	TGTGCCAGCAGCTTGGACAGGGGGTCCGTCACCGGGGAGCTGTTTTTT
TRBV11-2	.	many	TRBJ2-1	CASSFEADNEQFF	TGTGCCAGCAGCTTTGAGGCCGACAATGAGCAGTTCTTC
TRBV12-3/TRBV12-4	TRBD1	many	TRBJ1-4	CASSKDRGGEKLFF	TGTGCCAGCAGTAAAGACAGGGGAGGGGAAAAACTGTTTTTT
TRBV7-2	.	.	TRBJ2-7	CASSLAGMDYEQYF	TGTGCCAGCAGCTTAGCGGGCATGGACTACGAGCAGTACTTC
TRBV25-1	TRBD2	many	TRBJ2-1	CASSEFVYLGREKGNEQFF	TGTGCCAGCAGTGAATTCGTTTATTTAGGGCGGGAGAAGGGCAATGAGCAGTTCTTC
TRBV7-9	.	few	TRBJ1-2	CASSATTGFYGYTF	TGTGCCAGCAGCGCCACGACAGGTTTCTATGGCTACACCTTC
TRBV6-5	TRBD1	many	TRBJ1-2	CASSYRVPGQAYGYTF	TGTGCCAGCAGTTATAGAGTCCCGGGACAGGCCTATGGCTACACCTTC
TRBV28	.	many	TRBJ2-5	CASSQTSILETQYF	TGTGCCAGCAGCCAGACTAGTATACTAGAGACCCAGTACTTC
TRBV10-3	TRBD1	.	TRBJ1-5	CAISERGRGNQPQHF	TGTGCCATCAGTGAGAGGGGGCGCGGCAATCAGCCCCAGCATTTT
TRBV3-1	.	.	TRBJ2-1	CASSQDYSYNEQFF	TGTGCCAGCAGCCAAGATTACAGCTACAATGAGCAGTTCTTC
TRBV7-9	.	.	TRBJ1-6	CASRSGGDSPLHF	TGTGCCAGCAGAAGTGGCGGGGATTCACCCCTCCACTTT
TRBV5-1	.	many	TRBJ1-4	CASSLDVWGEGEKLFF	TGCGCCAGCAGCTTGGATGTGTGGGGCGAAGGGGAAAAACTGTTTTTT
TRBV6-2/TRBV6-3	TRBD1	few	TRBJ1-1	CASSLIGTGSAKAFF	TGTGCCAGCAGTCTCATCGGGACAGGGAGCGCTAAAGCTTTCTTT
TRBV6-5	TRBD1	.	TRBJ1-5	CVSRYRGPTHQSNQPQHF	TGTGTCAGCAGGTACAGGGGGCCGACCCATCAGAGCAATCAGCCCCAGCATTTT
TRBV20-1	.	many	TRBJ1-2	CSAQAPGDYGYTF	TGCAGTGCCCAAGCCCCGGGTGACTATGGCTACACCTTC
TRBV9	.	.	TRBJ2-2	CASSVGDGRNTGELFF	TGTGCCAGCAGCGTAGGGGACGGGAGGAACACCGGGGAGCTGTTTTTT
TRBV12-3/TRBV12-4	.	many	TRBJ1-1	CASSTRGGAFF	TGTGCCAGCAGTACCAGAGGAGGAGCTTTCTTT
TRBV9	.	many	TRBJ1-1	CASSASGTRRAEAFF	TGTGCCAGCAGCGCGTCCGGGACCAGGAGGGCTGAAGCTTTCTTT
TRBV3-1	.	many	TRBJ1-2	CASSQGVHSNYGYTF	TGTGCCAGCAGCCAAGGTGTACACAGCAACTATGGCTACACCTTC
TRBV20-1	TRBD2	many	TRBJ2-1	CSARPPGLAGDYEQFF	TGCAGTGCTAGACCTCCGGGACTAGCGGGAGACTATGAGCAGTTCTTC
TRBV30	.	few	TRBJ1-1	CAWSDRARQAFF	TGTGCCTGGAGTGACCGGGCACGGCAAGCTTTCTTT
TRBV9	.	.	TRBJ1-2	CASSVGTSNYGYTF	TGTGCCAGCAGCGTCGGGACTTCTAACTATGGCTACACCTTC
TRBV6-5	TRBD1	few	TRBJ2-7	CASSYSGTGSQYEQYF	TGTGCCAGCAGTTACTCCGGGACAGGGTCACAATACGAGCAGTACTTC